Listed here is a single T cell receptor (beta chain). Its antigen specificity is not known. It has no much larger one-base neighbor in the sample; base qualities were not kept. The sample comes from a study of regulatory T cells in long-lasting Graves disease (dated by TCRdb to the early 2020s). Regarding the complete study: Patients with newly diagnosed Graves' disease had been on antithyroid drugs for under 3 months. Peripheral blood TCR sequencing and RNA sequencing compared persistent Graves' disease patients with newly diagnosed Graves' disease patients. The study was conducted in China and was registered as a clinical trial. A total of approximately 35 samples underwent TCR sequencing: roughly 13 from persistent and approximately 20 from newly diagnosed Graves' disease patients.

Library preparation employed multiplex PCR. TCRdb names Illumina HiSeq 4000 as the instrument used. iRepertoire HTBI primers and Arm-PCR amplification of CDR3 regions were used to construct TCR beta libraries. Gel purification was performed on PCR products prior to sequencing. Under the source paper's analysis protocol: Across samples, 55 to 80 TRBV and 13 to 15 TRBJ segments were identified and used for gene usage analysis of CDR3 amino acid clonotypes. Filtered high-quality paired reads were merged into contigs using COPE and FqMerger. BLAST was used to align contigs to IMGT TRBV, TRBD and TRBJ reference genes, with CDR3 defined following IMGT. Clonotypes above 0.1% frequency were classified as highly expanded clones. Shannon entropy served as the measure of repertoire diversity, while the Gini coefficient captured V-J evenness. Clonotypes shared by more than one individual were considered public. TCRdb reprocessing: public reads trimmed at Q25 with fastp, clones called with MiXCR, in-frame beta chains kept. Every CDR3 protein is listed once, alongside the most common genes and DNA of its rows. The V and J calls were not made by the authors but by TCRdb's processing. A total of 450,000 to 650,000 distinct CDR3 sequences appear in this sample, about 16% of them only once. 20% to 25% of the sample is held by the ten biggest clonotypes.

What the time point label conveys for this sample: newly diagnosed GD, antithyroid drugs for less than 3 months. For both TCR sequencing and RNA sequencing, RNA was extracted from PBMCs using TRIzol. The diagnosis of Graves' disease followed American Thyroid Association guidelines. Patients were recruited from an endocrinology department in Xi'an, China. Each patient gave approximately 8.8 milliliters of peripheral blood, collected in an EDTA anticoagulant tube. PBMCs were isolated by Ficoll Paque Plus density gradient separation without further T cell sorting. An Agilent 2100 Bioanalyzer and agarose gel were used to assess RNA quality, and a NanoDrop 2000 was used to measure RNA concentration. V is cut by 11 bases and J by 9 bases, and the space between the germline ends is 14 bases. For CDR1 and CDR2, the germline V gene lists MGHDK and SYGVNS. The cysteine opens and the phenylalanine closes a CDR3 of 12 amino acids. Left in the record is the CDR3 DNA by itself, 36 bases read in frame from the first base.

The investigation overall reported the following: Only peripheral blood was studied, because thyroid tissue, the primary lesion, was inaccessible. Sequencing and analysis were limited to the TCR beta chain. Persistent disease showed preferential use of TRBV28, TRBJ1-2 and TRBJ2-5, whereas newly diagnosed disease favored TRBV20-1 and TRBJ2-1. Lower TCR Shannon entropy and fewer highly expanded clones were observed in persistent Graves' disease patients than in newly diagnosed patients, which suggested clonal expansion. The authors acknowledged the small sample size as a limitation that may reduce accuracy. Persistent patients shared more public clonotypes among themselves (around 2,700) than newly diagnosed patients did (approximately 900).

These data were also filed under a second study, of T cells in Graves' hyperthyroidism and ophthalmopathy. The second study, in turn, reports: Stable Graves' hyperthyroidism was defined as no progression to ophthalmopathy during 18 months of follow-up. The hyperthyroidism patients were between 18 and 65 years old and newly diagnosed, with a disease duration of less than 2 months. Any patient with an uncontrolled infection, another autoimmune disease, pregnancy or lactation was excluded. Diagnoses relied on clinical symptoms, serum thyroxine and TRAb, thyroid ultrasound and orbital computed tomography. A first-round RT-PCR of the TCR CDR3 used the HTBI primer set with the Qiagen OneStep RT-PCR kit. Most expanded thyroid clonotypes (frequency above 0.001) were also found in blood, which suggests that blood repertoires may mirror thyroid immune responses. A model built on a 13 V-J signature distinguished ophthalmopathy from stable hyperthyroidism, reaching 85% to 90% sensitivity and around 81% specificity in cross-validation and 80%/75% in testing. In validation, the model predicted progression to ophthalmopathy a median of roughly 6.1 months before onset, with roughly 68% sensitivity and about 75% specificity. TCR V-J signatures able to tell the groups apart were searched for in a discovery cohort of 90 to 100 patients, of whom approximately 40 had Graves' ophthalmopathy and roughly 57 had stable Graves' hyperthyroidism. Whether ophthalmopathy could be predicted prospectively was tested in an independent validation cohort made up of under 20 hyperthyroidism patients plus 17 patients who later progressed to ophthalmopathy. The roughly 91 discovery patients were randomly divided into training and test sets at a 7:3 ratio. Thyroid tissue and blood T-cell repertoires from six Graves' hyperthyroidism patients were also compared in the study. After sampling, hyperthyroidism patients received methimazole starting at 30 mg daily, and ophthalmopathy patients received high-dose intravenous methylprednisolone. The libraries were constructed in a second round of multiplex PCR and then size-selected and purified. The libraries were sequenced on an Illumina HiSeq2000 using paired-end 100 bp reads. SOAPnuke was used to process the raw data, with reads discarded if the reads contained adapters or uncalled bases, had a mean Phred below 15, or lacked an exact constant-primer or identifier match. COPE v1.2.5 was used to merge the high-quality paired reads, and each unique nucleotide sequence was defined as a clonotype. Clonotypes were aligned to IMGT TRBV, TRBD and TRBJ reference segments using MiTCR v1.1. Only V-J combinations with frequency above 0.0001, covering about 99% of repertoires, were analysed. A TCS score was defined as the ratio between F50 (clonal expansion) and ExV (chaos), using BLOSUM62-based TCRdist between CDR3 peptides within each V-J. Welch's t-statistics and random forest reduced fewer than 550 V-J features to some 14, which were used in a naive Bayes classifier (R e1071). Sample size was not statistically predetermined, and investigators were not blinded to group allocation. According to the paper, TCR Vbeta CDR3 sequencing was carried out on about 140 peripheral blood samples, which came from 40 to 45 ophthalmopathy, 70 to 80 hyperthyroidism and about 17 progressor patients.

The sample in question was peripheral blood mononuclear cells (PBMCs), obtained at new diagnosis, from a patient treated with antithyroid drugs. The chain was built from TRBV25-1 and TRBJ1-6; the D gene lacks a confident call. This sequence was found in a woman in her forties or fifties with Graves disease. Donor details come from another sample of the same person, matched by shared clones. The CDR3 has the sequence CACLGKRSPLHF. The bases read TGTGCCTGTCTGGGGAAACGTTCACCCCTCCACTTT.